Sequencing of this TCR beta chain was carried out in a study of blood T cell repertoires in COVID-19. As for the study in general: Both acute and convalescent COVID-19 samples were obtained from the United States, Italy and Spain. Nucleic acid was either cDNA or gDNA, and it came from T cells, B-cell-depleted T cells, or PBMCs.

Source study methods: Reference gene primer amplification yielded estimated nucleated cell counts. Method: immunoSEQ multiplex PCR; TCRdb's copy keeps in-frame clones and lacks some. V, J and clone size are taken as reported in that table, and D and trimming were inferred from the DNA itself. The table shows 40,000 to 65,000 clones, with more than 70% occurring only once. Germline CDR1 SGHRS, CDR2 YFSETQ. This CDR3 spans 13 amino acids. The V end was cut by 4 bases, the J end by 6 bases, with 13 bases between. This clone was counted once. The chain is built from TRBV5-1 and TRBJ1-1; no clear D gene. This clonotype was obtained from an older man with active COVID-19. Sequencing input: peripheral blood. The CDR3 bases are TGCGCCAGCAGCCCGGAGGGAGTTTCTGAAGCTTTCTTT. Translating gives CASSPEGVSEAFF.